This note documents a single T cell receptor (beta chain) sequence. Its antigen is as yet unknown. This may be a read error: a much more frequent sequence differs by one nucleotide. The record originates from a study of glioma-infiltrating T cells. General study points: Gliomas, especially low-grade, showed above-expected tissue-blood divergence; non-neoplastic patients showed below. Very few CDR3 sequences were shared between tissue and blood.

The iRepertoire nested amplicon-rescue multiplex PCR amplified TCR alpha and beta CDR3s from RNA. One-step reverse transcription and amplification started from approximately 100-400 ng of tissue mRNA or PBMC total RNA. TCRdb re-called the multiplex PCR reads with MiXCR, one entry per CDR3 protein. The sample comprises 150,000 to 200,000 distinct CDR3 sequences, roughly 45% of which are singletons, and about 5.2% rests with the top ten. This CDR3 has 14 amino acids. V lost 4 bases and J lost 8; bases outside the gene matches: 8. The germline gives CDR1 SEHNR, CDR2 FQNEAQ (reference sequence). The chain employs TRBV7-9 and TRBJ2-1; 7 positions agree with TRBD2. This sequence originates from a human donor with low-grade glioma or glioblastoma, undergoing nonglioma brain surgery, or in good health (not recorded which). The sample taken for sequencing was glioma tissue, nonneoplastic brain tissue, or PBMCs (not recorded which). The CDR3 protein is CASSSVGGMDEQFF. The CDR3 DNA reads TGTGCCAGCAGCTCGGTGGGGGGGATGGATGAGCAGTTCTTC.